These 18 T cell receptor beta chains were all obtained from the same sample, sequenced in a study of radiotherapy plus CTLA-4 blockade in lung cancer. Assay used: immunoSEQ multiplex PCR; TCRdb lists only in-frame clones, some missing. The sample lists around 70,000 clones; over 75% were seen once. This specimen consisted of peripheral blood, obtained from a patient treated with radiotherapy plus ipilimumab. Receptors were obtained from a human donor with non-small cell lung cancer who had a partial response to radiotherapy plus ipilimumab.

The chain carries TRBV9 and TRBJ2-1, with a possible D match to TRBD2 (5 bases). The CDR3 sequence is 11 residues long. Trimming shortened V by 10 bases and J by 5 bases, and 10 bases separated the two germline ends. Germline assignment: CDR1 SGDLS and CDR2 YYNGEE. This CDR3 is CAVRGDNEQFF. As DNA, the CDR3 is TGTGCCGTCCGGGGAGACAATGAGCAGTTCTTC.

The V gene is TRBV18, the J gene TRBJ1-1, with TRBD1 as a possible D gene (5 bases). V shed 6 bases and J shed 5 bases, with 13 bases lying between them. The CDR3 loop spans 13 amino acids. Germline V gene lookup returns CDR1 KGHSH and CDR2 LQKENI. Here the CDR3 DNA reads TGTGCCAGCTCTCCAGACAGTTTTACTGAAGCTTTCTTT. Protein product: CASSPDSFTEAFF.

The rearrangement uses TRBV1 and TRBJ1-2. TRBV1 is a listed pseudogene. The CDR3 is 14 amino acids. DNA for the CDR3: TGCACCAGCGGCTACGACGTCGGGGAGAATGGCTACACCTTC. Translation: CTSGYDVGENGYTF.

The rearrangement joins TRBV10-2 to TRBJ2-2; no reliable D call. This CDR3 is 17 amino acids long. Germline V gene data show CDR1 as WSHSY and CDR2 as SAAADI. V lost 7 bases to trimming and J lost 0 bases, with 18 bases between them. The DNA for the CDR3 is TGCGCCAGCACCGGAACAGCATATCGCACGAACACCGGGGAGCTGTTTTTT. Translating it yields CASTGTAYRTNTGELFF.

The chain employs TRBV11-2 and TRBJ2-1; D might be TRBD2 (5 bases). This CDR3 has 16 residues. CDR1 is SGHAT and CDR2 is FQNNGV in the germline V gene. The V and J ends lost 3 bases and 10 bases respectively, with 22 bases between them. The CDR3 DNA sequence: TGTGCCAGCAGCTTGCAAGTGAGGCTAAACGGAGGCGAGCAGTTCTTC. The encoded protein is CASSLQVRLNGGEQFF.

This clone was counted a single time. The gene calls are TRBV14 and TRBJ2-7, with 8 bases that match TRBD2. CDR1 is SGHDN, CDR2 FVKESK, per germline. The CDR3 is 13 residues long. V trimming: 5 bases; J trimming: 4 bases; junction bases outside the gene matches: 4. The CDR3 region has the DNA TGTGCCAGCAGCTATAGCGGGACTTACGAGCAGTACTTC. This sequence encodes CASSYSGTYEQYF. Complete variable domain (other parts from reference TRBV14 and TRBJ2-7): EAGVTQFPSHSVIEKGQTVTLRCDPISGHDNLYWYRRVMGKEIKFLLHFVKESKQDESGMPNNRFLAERTGGTYSTLKVQPAELEDSGVYFCASSYSGTYEQYFGPGTRLTVT.

The chain joins TRBV11-2 to TRBJ1-3; D might be TRBD1 (5 bases). V was cut by 5 bases and J by 3 bases, with 11 bases left in between. The CDR3 is 14 residues long. The V gene's germline CDR1 is SGHAT and CDR2 FQNNGV. The CDR3 loop reads CASSRGQFGNTIYF. CDR3 nucleotide sequence: TGTGCCAGCAGCCGAGGACAATTTGGAAACACCATATATTTT.

V usage is TRBV6-5 and J usage is TRBJ2-7; tentatively, D is TRBD1 (6 bases). There are 15 residues in the CDR3. Per germline, CDR1 MNHEY and CDR2 SVGAGI. V lost 6 bases, J lost 2 bases, and 17 bases lay in between. The DNA for the CDR3 is TGTGCCAGCAGCCTAAAACCGGGACAACCCTACGAGCAGTACTTC. Its protein product is CASSLKPGQPYEQYF.

This clone was observed a handful of times. V is TRBV29-1 and J is TRBJ2-3; TRBD1 matches 9 bases. V shed 7 bases and J 2 bases; nucleotides not matched to a gene: 7. The CDR3 runs 14 residues. CDR1 is SQVTM and CDR2 is ANQGSEA in the germline V gene. The CDR3 reads CSARGQGTTDTQYF. CDR3 coding DNA: TGCAGCGCCCGGGGACAGGGCACCACAGATACGCAGTATTTT.

J is TRBJ2-5 and V is TRBV5-1; tentative D call: TRBD2 (7 bases). CDR1 SGHRS and CDR2 YFSETQ come from the germline V gene. The CDR3 totals 17 residues. Trimming pared 4 bases from V and 0 bases from J, leaving 19 bases between. DNA of the CDR3: TGCGCCAGCAGCCCAGGGGCCGCTAGCGGCAACCAAGAGACCCAGTACTTC. Protein product: CASSPGAASGNQETQYF.

This clone occurred a few times. The chain uses TRBV6-6 and TRBJ2-1, with D possibly matching TRBD1 (5 bases). CDR1 MNHNY and CDR2 SVGAGI come from the germline V gene (reference sequence). The CDR3 is 14 residues long. V was clipped by 5 bases and J by 2 bases, with 10 bases between them. CDR3 residues: CASSARGTYNEQFF. The CDR3 DNA is TGTGCCAGCAGTGCTAGGGGCACCTACAATGAGCAGTTCTTC.

V gene TRBV6-5 combines with J gene TRBJ1-5; D unclear. The germline V gene has CDR1 MNHEY and CDR2 SVGAGI. The CDR3 is made up of 16 amino acids. Trimming removed 0 bases at V and 1 base at J, with 10 bases between. The CDR3: CASSYSIGRSNQPQHF. CDR3 DNA: TGTGCCAGCAGTTACTCGATAGGGAGAAGCAATCAGCCCCAGCATTTT.

The rearrangement joins TRBV7-3 to TRBJ1-4; D might be TRBD1 (5 bases). Germline values: CDR1 SGHTA, CDR2 FQGTGA. The germline V and J ends were trimmed by 5 bases and 2 bases, with 18 bases remaining between them. The CDR3 runs to 17 residues. In DNA form, the CDR3 reads TGTGCCAGCAGCCCCCGCAGGGTGGTAGGGACTAATGAAAAACTGTTTTTT. Translating it yields CASSPRRVVGTNEKLFF.

J is TRBJ1-3 and V is TRBV4-1, with D unresolved. The CDR3 contains 15 residues. V lost 0 bases and J lost 4, with 10 bases in between. Germline V gene sequence: CDR1 MGHRA, CDR2 YSYEKL. This CDR3 reads CASSQDVGRGNTIYF. Here the CDR3 DNA reads TGCGCCAGCAGCCAAGATGTGGGGAGAGGAAACACCATATATTTT.

The chain uses TRBV5-1 and TRBJ2-7; D unclear. Germline V gives CDR1 SGHRS, CDR2 YFSETQ. V gave up 0 bases and J gave up 1 base, with 11 bases separating them. This CDR3 is built from 15 residues. The DNA for the CDR3 is TGCGCCAGCAGCTTGGTGCGGCCGCTTTCCTACGAGCAGTACTTC. Encoded protein: CASSLVRPLSYEQYF.

This clone was recorded only once. This rearrangement joins TRBV11-2 to TRBJ1-5; D unresolved. Trimming took 3 bases from V and 0 from J, leaving 6 bases between them. This CDR3 comprises 14 residues. The V gene's germline CDR1 is SGHAT and CDR2 FQNNGV. CDR3 bases: TGTGCCAGCAGCTTGAGCGATAGCAATCAGCCCCAGCATTTT. This sequence encodes CASSLSDSNQPQHF. Combining the CDR3 with reference TRBV11-2 and TRBJ1-5 gives the whole variable domain EAGVAQSPRYKIIEKRQSVAFWCNPISGHATLYWYQQILGQGPKLLIQFQNNGVVDDSQLPKDRFSAERLKGVDSTLKIQPAKLEDSAVYLCASSLSDSNQPQHFGDGTRLSIL.

This chain connects TRBV5-1 to TRBJ1-2; 7 nucleotides agree with TRBD1. The CDR3 extends over 15 amino acids. CDR1 and CDR2 from the germline V gene are SGHRS and YFSETQ. V shed 2 bases, J shed 8 bases, and the junction held 12 bases outside the gene matches. CDR3 bases: TGCGCCAGCAGCTTTGGAAGACAGGGCCCTTGGGGCTACACCTTC. Translation: CASSFGRQGPWGYTF.

The V gene is TRBV27, the J gene TRBJ2-7, with 9 bases fitting TRBD1. This CDR3 has 14 amino acids. Germline V lookup: CDR1 MNHEY, CDR2 SMNVEV (reference sequence). With 4 bases clipped from V and 5 bases from J, the junction kept 6 bases outside the gene matches. The CDR3 sequence is CASSSPTGGHEQYF. CDR3 sequence (DNA): TGTGCCAGCAGTTCCCCGACAGGGGGGCACGAGCAGTACTTC.